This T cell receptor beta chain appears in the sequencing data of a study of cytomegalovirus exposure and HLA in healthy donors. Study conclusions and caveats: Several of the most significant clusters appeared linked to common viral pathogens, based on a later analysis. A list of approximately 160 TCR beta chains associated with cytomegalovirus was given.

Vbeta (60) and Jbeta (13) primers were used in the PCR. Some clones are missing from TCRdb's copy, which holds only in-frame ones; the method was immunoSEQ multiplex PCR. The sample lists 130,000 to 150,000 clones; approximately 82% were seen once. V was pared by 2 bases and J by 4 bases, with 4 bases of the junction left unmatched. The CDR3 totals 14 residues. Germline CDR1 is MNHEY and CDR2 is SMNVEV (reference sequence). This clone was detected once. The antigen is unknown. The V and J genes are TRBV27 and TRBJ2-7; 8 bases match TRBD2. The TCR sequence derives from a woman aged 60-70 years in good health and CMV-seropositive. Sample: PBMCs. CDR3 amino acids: CASSLKSSGYEQYF. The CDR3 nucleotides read TGTGCCAGCAGTTTAAAGTCTAGCGGGTACGAGCAGTACTTC.